Below, one T cell receptor (beta chain) is given with its context. Antigen specificity is unknown. The data originate from a study of T cells after yellow fever vaccination. Whole-study findings and limits: Some clonotypes, a small share, were shared between CD4 and CD8 compartments.

In TCRdb, the 5' RACE reads were re-called with MiXCR into one record per CDR3 protein. This repertoire shows 78,000 or so distinct CDR3 sequences, around 7.7% found once; its top ten account for over 25%. This sequence was found in a young man who received the YFV17D yellow fever vaccine. The source material was CD8+ T cells sorted from PBMCs, sampled more than 8 days after the first yellow fever vaccination.

CDR3 DNA sequence: TGCAGCGTGCCCTTAGCGGGGGTGGGGGAGACCCAGTACTTC. Residues: CSVPLAGVGETQYF. The chain uses TRBV29-1 and TRBJ2-5; 9 bases align to TRBD2. J gave up 5 bases and V 6 bases, and 10 bases lay outside the gene matches. Germline V gene data show CDR1 as SQVTM and CDR2 as ANQGSEA. The CDR3 runs 14 residues.